This TCR beta chain is from a study of shared clonotypes between healthy human individuals. Notes on the study in general: Owing to a small donor count, the genetic and exposure-history diversity represented was limited.

Each sorted subset replicate got 200 ng genomic DNA, tens of thousands of genomes. This table comes from immunoSEQ multiplex PCR, and its TCRdb copy is limited to in-frame clones, with some not included. This sample has some 2,400,000 clones, with approximately 94% found just once. In regard to this clone: What it binds is not known.

The CDR3 consists of 15 residues. CDR1 ENHRY and CDR2 SYGVKD come from the germline V gene. The V gene lost 7 bases and the J gene lost 4 bases, with 16 bases spanning the gap. The authors divided CD4+ cells into CD45RA+ naive and CD45RA-negative memory subsets. The chain combines TRBV10-3 with TRBJ1-4; D unclear. The sample consisted of naive CD4+ T cells sorted from blood. The subset denotes: CD45RA+ positively selected. This TCR was sampled from a man aged 18 to 35 in good health. The CDR3 DNA sequence: TGTGCCATCATTGTTAGCGCCGGGGATAATGAAAAACTGTTTTTT. The encoded protein is CAIIVSAGDNEKLFF.